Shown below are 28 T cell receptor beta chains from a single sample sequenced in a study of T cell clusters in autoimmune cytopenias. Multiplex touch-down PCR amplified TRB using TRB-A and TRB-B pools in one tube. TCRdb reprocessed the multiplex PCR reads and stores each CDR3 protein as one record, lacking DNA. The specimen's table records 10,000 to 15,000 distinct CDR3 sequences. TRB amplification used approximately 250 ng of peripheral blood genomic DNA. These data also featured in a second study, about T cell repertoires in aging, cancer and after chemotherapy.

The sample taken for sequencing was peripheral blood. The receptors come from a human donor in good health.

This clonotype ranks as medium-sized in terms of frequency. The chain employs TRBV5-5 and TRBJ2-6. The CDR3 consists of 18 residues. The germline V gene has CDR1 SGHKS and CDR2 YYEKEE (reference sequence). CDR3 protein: CASNPTAGVSSGANVLTF.

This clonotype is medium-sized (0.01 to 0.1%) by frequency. This CDR3 is CASSPPQGRRSYGYTF. The chain employs TRBV5-6 and TRBJ1-2; TCRdb proposes TRBD1, but this gene call is untestable without DNA. This CDR3 is built from 16 residues. CDR1 is SGHDT and CDR2 is YYEEEE in the germline V gene.

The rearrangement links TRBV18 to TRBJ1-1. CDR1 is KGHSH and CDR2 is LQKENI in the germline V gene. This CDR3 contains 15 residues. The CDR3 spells CASSPPLHSKVEAFF.

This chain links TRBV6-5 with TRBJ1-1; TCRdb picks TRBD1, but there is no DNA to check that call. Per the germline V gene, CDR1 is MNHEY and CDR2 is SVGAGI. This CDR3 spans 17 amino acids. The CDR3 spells CASSYQGTFRANTEAFF.

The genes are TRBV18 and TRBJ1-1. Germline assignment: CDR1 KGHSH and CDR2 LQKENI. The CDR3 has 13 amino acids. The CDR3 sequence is CASSRPDNTEAFF.

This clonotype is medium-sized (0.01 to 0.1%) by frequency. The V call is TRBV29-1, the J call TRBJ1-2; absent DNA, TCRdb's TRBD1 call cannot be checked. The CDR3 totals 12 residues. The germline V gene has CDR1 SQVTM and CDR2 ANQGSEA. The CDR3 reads CSGGDNPYGYTF.

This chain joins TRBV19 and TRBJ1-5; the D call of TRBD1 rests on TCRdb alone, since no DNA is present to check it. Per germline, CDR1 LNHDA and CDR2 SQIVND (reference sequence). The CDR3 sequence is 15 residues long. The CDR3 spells CASLQTGHSNQPQHF.

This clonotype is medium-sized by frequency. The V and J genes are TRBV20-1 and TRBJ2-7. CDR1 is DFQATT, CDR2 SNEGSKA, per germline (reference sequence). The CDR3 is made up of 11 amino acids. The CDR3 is CSANTPYEQYF.

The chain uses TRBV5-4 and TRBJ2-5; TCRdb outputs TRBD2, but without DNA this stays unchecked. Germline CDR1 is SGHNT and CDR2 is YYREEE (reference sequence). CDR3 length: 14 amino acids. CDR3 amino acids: CASSLGLAVETQYF.

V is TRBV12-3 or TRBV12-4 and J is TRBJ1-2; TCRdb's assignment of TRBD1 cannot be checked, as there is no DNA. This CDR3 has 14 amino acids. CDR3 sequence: CASTNDRDSYGYTF.

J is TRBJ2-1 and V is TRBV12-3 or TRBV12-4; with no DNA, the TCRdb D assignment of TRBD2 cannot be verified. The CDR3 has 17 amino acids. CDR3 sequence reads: CASSRTSGGALYNEQFF.

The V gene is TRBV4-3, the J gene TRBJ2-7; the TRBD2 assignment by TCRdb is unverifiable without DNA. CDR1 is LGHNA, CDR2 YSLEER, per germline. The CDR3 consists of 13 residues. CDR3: CASSQEWEREQYF.

CDR3 residues: CATSDSGQPYEQYF. This rearrangement joins TRBV24-1 to TRBJ2-7; lacking DNA, the TRBD1 call made by TCRdb goes unchecked. The CDR3 has 14 residues. The germline V gene has CDR1 KGHDR and CDR2 SFDVKD.

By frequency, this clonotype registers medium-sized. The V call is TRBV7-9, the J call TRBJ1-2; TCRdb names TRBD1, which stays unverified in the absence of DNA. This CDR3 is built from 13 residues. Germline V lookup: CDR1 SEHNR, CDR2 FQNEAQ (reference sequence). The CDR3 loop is CASSSQGLDGYTF.

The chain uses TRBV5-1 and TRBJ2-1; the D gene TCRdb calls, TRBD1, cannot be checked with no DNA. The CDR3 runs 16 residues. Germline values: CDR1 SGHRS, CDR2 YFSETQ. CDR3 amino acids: CASSPKQGKVINEQFF.

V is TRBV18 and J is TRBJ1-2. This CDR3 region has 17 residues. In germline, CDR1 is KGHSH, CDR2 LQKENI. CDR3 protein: CASSPNPNPHGNYGYTF.

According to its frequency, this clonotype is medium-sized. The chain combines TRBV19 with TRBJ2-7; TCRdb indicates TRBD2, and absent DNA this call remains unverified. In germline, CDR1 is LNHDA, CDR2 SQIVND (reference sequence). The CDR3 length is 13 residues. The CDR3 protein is CASSIRQGYEQYF.

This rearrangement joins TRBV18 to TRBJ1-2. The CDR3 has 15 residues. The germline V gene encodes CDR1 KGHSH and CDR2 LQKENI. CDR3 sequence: CASSPQQVGEEGYTF.

CDR3 amino acids: CASSLAHNQPQHF. The chain joins TRBV6-6 to TRBJ1-5. This CDR3 region has 13 residues. Germline CDR1 reads MNHNY; CDR2 reads SVGAGI (reference sequence).

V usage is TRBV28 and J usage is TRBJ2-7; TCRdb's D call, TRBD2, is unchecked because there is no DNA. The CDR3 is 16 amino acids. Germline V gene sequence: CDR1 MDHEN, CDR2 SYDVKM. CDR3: CASSSDLSGVDYEQYF.

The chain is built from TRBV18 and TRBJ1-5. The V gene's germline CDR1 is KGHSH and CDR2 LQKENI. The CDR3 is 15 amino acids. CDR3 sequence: CASSPGGGWNQPQHF. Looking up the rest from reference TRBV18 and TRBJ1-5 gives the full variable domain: NAGVMQNPRHLVRRRGQEARLRCSPMKGHSHVYWYRQLPEEGLKFMVYLQKENIIDESGMPKERFSAEFPKEGPSILRIQQVVRGDSAAYFCASSPGGGWNQPQHFGDGTRLSIL.

CDR3 region: CASSPGGGASGQPQHF. The chain carries TRBV27 and TRBJ1-5; TCRdb's assignment of TRBD1 cannot be checked, as there is no DNA. This CDR3 is 16 amino acids long. The germline gives CDR1 MNHEY, CDR2 SMNVEV (reference sequence).

The CDR3 spells CASSLGLRGYTF. The chain employs TRBV5-8 and TRBJ1-2. CDR1 SGHTS and CDR2 YDEGEE come from the germline V gene. This CDR3 is built from 12 residues.

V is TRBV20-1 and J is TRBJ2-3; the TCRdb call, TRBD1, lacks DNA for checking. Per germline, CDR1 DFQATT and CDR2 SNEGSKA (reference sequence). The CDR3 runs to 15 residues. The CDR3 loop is CSARDRPGDTDTQYF.

This CDR3 is CAWKMSGGTDTQYF. The chain recombines TRBV30 with TRBJ2-3; TCRdb proposes TRBD2, but this gene call is untestable without DNA. This CDR3 has 14 residues. Per the germline V gene, CDR1 is GTSNPN and CDR2 is SVGIG (reference sequence).

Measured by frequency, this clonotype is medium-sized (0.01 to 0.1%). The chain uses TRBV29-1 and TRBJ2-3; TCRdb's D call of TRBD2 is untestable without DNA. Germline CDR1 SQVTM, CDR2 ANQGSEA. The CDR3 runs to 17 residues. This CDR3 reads CSVEGVWASGSTDTQYF.

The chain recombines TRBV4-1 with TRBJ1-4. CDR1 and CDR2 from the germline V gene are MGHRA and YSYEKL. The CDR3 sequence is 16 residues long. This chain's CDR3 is CASSPRLRVFNEKLFF.

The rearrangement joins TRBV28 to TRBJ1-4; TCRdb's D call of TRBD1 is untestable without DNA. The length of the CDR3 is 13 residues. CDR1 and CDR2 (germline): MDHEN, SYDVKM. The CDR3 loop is CATLQGDNEKLFF.